This T cell receptor beta chain is from a study of shared T cell receptors in the human thymus. Libraries were prepared by immunoSEQ multiplex PCR; TCRdb keeps only in-frame clonotypes and omits some of them. The sample shows more than 550,000 clones, roughly 88% of them seen only once. The sample also formed part of further work on human thymus T cells. Turning to that study: Corrective cardiac surgery supplied the resected thymus tissue. Biased V and J segment usage appeared in thymus and peripheral blood.

The sequence derives from a girl under three years old with a congenital heart defect. The sample consisted of thymocytes.

The CDR3, as DNA: TGTGCCAGCAGCTTGACAGGGGATTATGGCTACACCTTC. This encodes CASSLTGDYGYTF. This sequence joins TRBV5-5 and TRBJ1-2; 7 nucleotides line up with TRBD1. CDR1 and CDR2 from the germline V gene are SGHKS and YYEKEE (reference sequence). This CDR3 comprises 13 residues. Unmatched junction bases numbered 2, after V lost 1 base and J lost 5 bases.